The T cell receptor beta chain described here comes from a study of shared clonotypes between healthy human individuals. A word on this clone: Its cognate antigen is unknown.

Overall study findings and caveats: Across subsets, estimated richness was generally greater for naive than for memory populations.

The length of the CDR3 is 16 residues. Trimming took 3 bases from V and 3 from J; bases not matched to a gene: 8. Germline V CDR1 and CDR2: MGHDK, SYGVNS. Profiling relied on immunoSEQ multiplex PCR, and the TCRdb table lists in-frame clones only, not all of them. The table includes roughly 2,500,000 clones, roughly 93% detected once. Material: naive CD4+ T cells from PBMCs. The subset was: CD45RA+ positively selected. This TCR came from a man younger than 35 in good health. Some clones in this sample may be carry-over from other donors' samples. This rearrangement joins TRBV25-1 to TRBJ1-3; 7 nucleotides align to TRBD1. The CDR3 region is CASSDPRGRGGNTIYF. The CDR3 DNA reads as TGTGCCAGCAGTGATCCAAGGGGGCGCGGTGGAAACACCATATATTTT.